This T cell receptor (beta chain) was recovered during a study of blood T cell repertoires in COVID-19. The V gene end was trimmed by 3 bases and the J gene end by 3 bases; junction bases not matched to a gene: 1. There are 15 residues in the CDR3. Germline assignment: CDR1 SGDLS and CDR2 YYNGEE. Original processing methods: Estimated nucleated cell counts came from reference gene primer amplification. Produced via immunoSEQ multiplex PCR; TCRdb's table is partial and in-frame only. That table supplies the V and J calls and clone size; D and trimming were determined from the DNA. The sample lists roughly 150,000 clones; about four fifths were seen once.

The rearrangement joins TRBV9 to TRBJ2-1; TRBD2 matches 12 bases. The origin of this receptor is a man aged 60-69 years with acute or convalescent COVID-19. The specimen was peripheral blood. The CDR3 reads CASSASGGDYNEQFF. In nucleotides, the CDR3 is TGTGCCAGCAGCGCTAGCGGGGGGGACTACAATGAGCAGTTCTTC.